These 19 T cell receptor beta chains came from one sample sequenced in a study of cytomegalovirus exposure and HLA in healthy donors. With 60 Vbeta and 13 Jbeta primers, the PCR was carried out. TCRdb's copy holds only in-frame clones and misses some; the assay was immunoSEQ multiplex PCR. The sample lists approximately 140,000 clones; approximately 70% were seen once. Sequencing was carried out using PBMCs. All receptors come from a woman in her fifties or sixties in good health and CMV-seropositive.

V usage is TRBV18 and J usage is TRBJ2-2; D gene uncertain. This CDR3 is built from 16 residues. V lost 3 bases, J lost 2 bases, and 13 bases lay in between. CDR1 KGHSH and CDR2 LQKENI come from the germline V gene. CDR3 region: CASSPGFDPNTGELFF. The CDR3 DNA follows: TGTGCCAGCTCACCCGGGTTTGATCCCAACACCGGGGAGCTGTTTTTT.

The V and J genes are TRBV2 and TRBJ2-3, with D possibly matching TRBD1 (5 bases). V was shortened by 8 bases and J by 6 bases, with 24 bases between the two germline ends. This CDR3 has 16 residues. Looked up from germline, CDR1 is SNHLY and CDR2 is FYNNEI. CDR3 residues: CASSRKGPESEDTQYF. CDR3 bases: TGTGCCAGCTCTCGAAAGGGGCCGGAGAGTGAGGATACGCAGTATTTT.

Remarks on this clone: A read error may produce the germline difference seen at one junction end. Other DNA sequences in the same sample also yield this CDR3. V gene TRBV29-1 combines with J gene TRBJ1-1; 8 bases line up with TRBD1. Germline V gives CDR1 SQVTM, CDR2 ANQGSEA. This CDR3 region has 13 residues. The DNA for the CDR3 is TGCAGCGTTGAAGGGACAGGGAACACTGAGGCTTTCTTT. Translation gives CSVEGTGNTEAFF.

The chain has TRBV5-1 and TRBJ1-2; 7 nucleotides match TRBD1. Germline lookup yields CDR1 SGHRS and CDR2 YFSETQ. Trimming at V came to 1 base and at J to 7 bases, leaving 7 bases not matched to a gene. This CDR3 is 14 amino acids long. CDR3 in amino acids: CASSLKEGAGGYTF. CDR3 nucleotides: TGCGCCAGCAGCTTGAAAGAGGGGGCGGGTGGCTACACCTTC.

The table lists this clone with a few counts. The CDR3 region has the DNA TGTGCCAGCAGTGAGGGACAGGTTGGCCAAGAGACCCAGTACTTC. This encodes CASSEGQVGQETQYF. The rearrangement links TRBV6-1 to TRBJ2-5; TRBD1 agrees at 8 bases. There are 15 residues in the CDR3. From germline, CDR1 is MNHNS and CDR2 SASEGT. With 3 bases clipped from V and 1 base from J, the junction kept 4 bases outside the gene matches.

This chain joins TRBV7-8 and TRBJ1-6, with a possible D match to TRBD1 (5 bases). Trimming removed 3 bases at V and 6 bases at J, with 9 bases between. The CDR3 contains 14 residues. Germline CDR1 and CDR2: SGHVS and FQNEAQ. DNA for the CDR3: TGTGCCAGCAGCTTCAGGAGGGGTAATTCACCCCTCCACTTT. Translating gives CASSFRRGNSPLHF.

The chain has TRBV21-1 and TRBJ2-1; the table assigns TRBD2, which was not confirmed against the DNA. TRBV21-1 is designated a pseudogene. The CDR3 runs 18 residues. DNA of the CDR3: TGTGCCAGCAGCAAAGAAGCTCGCGGGGGGGGCCTCTCGAATGAGCAGTTCTTC. It codes for CASSKEARGGGLSNEQFF.

V gene TRBV5-1 combines with J gene TRBJ1-1, with D hard to call. The V end lost 2 bases, the J end lost 1 base, and 6 bases lay between the germline ends. Germline V lookup: CDR1 SGHRS, CDR2 YFSETQ. The CDR3 runs 13 residues. This CDR3 reads CASSFAGNTEAFF. The CDR3 DNA follows: TGCGCCAGCAGCTTTGCGGGGAACACTGAAGCTTTCTTT.

This chain links TRBV27 with TRBJ1-3; D is unclear. V gave up 8 bases and J gave up 0 bases, with 11 bases separating them. CDR1 MNHEY and CDR2 SMNVEV come from the germline V gene (reference sequence). The CDR3 length is 14 residues. The CDR3 sequence is CASALGSSGNTIYF. As DNA, the CDR3 is TGTGCCAGCGCACTAGGGAGCTCTGGAAACACCATATATTTT.

The rearrangement uses TRBV27 and TRBJ1-3, with D perhaps matching TRBD1 (5 bases). The V and J ends lost 2 bases and 2 bases respectively, with 10 bases between them. The germline V gene encodes CDR1 MNHEY and CDR2 SMNVEV (reference sequence). This CDR3 contains 15 residues. CDR3 protein: CASSLTGVAGNTIYF. The CDR3 DNA reads TGTGCCAGCAGTTTAACGGGGGTAGCTGGAAACACCATATATTTT.

The rearrangement links TRBV9 to TRBJ2-3; D perhaps matches TRBD1 (5 bases). This CDR3 has 14 residues. Per the germline V gene, CDR1 is SGDLS and CDR2 is YYNGEE. Trimming shortened V by 3 bases and J by 2 bases, and 10 bases separated the two germline ends. The CDR3 nucleotides read TGTGCCAGCAGCGCTTCAGGGTACACAGATACGCAGTATTTT. Translated, it gives CASSASGYTDTQYF. The full variable domain, its missing parts supplied by reference TRBV9 and TRBJ2-3, is DSGVTQTPKHLITATGQRVTLRCSPRSGDLSVYWYQQSLDQGLQFLIQYYNGEERAKGNILERFSAQQFPDLHSELNLSSLELGDSALYFCASSASGYTDTQYFGPGTRLTVL.

The gene calls are TRBV6-5 and TRBJ1-5, with 7 bases fitting TRBD1. CDR1 and CDR2 from the germline V gene are MNHEY and SVGAGI. With V trimmed by 5 bases and J by 1 base, 2 bases remained unmatched. This CDR3 is 14 amino acids long. The CDR3 bases are TGTGCCAGCAGTCCGGACAGGAGCAATCAGCCCCAGCATTTT. This translates into CASSPDRSNQPQHF.

This clone was detected only a few times. J is TRBJ1-1 and V is TRBV6-5; no firm D call. Germline V gene lookup returns CDR1 MNHEY and CDR2 SVGAGI. This CDR3 region has 13 residues. Trimming left V 6 bases short and J 1 base short, with 9 bases between. The CDR3 is CASRNQRNTEAFF. As DNA, the CDR3 is TGTGCCAGCAGAAACCAGCGGAACACTGAAGCTTTCTTT.

V gene TRBV7-9 combines with J gene TRBJ2-5; D uncertain. Germline lookup yields CDR1 SEHNR and CDR2 FQNEAQ (reference sequence). The CDR3 consists of 12 residues. V was cut by 6 bases and J by 2 bases, with 7 bases left in between. CDR3 nucleotide sequence: TGTGCCAGCAGGGCAGTTCAAGAGACCCAGTACTTC. It encodes CASRAVQETQYF.

The chain links TRBV29-1 to TRBJ1-2; 8 bases align to TRBD1. Per germline, CDR1 SQVTM and CDR2 ANQGSEA. The V segment lost 6 bases and the J segment 4 bases; nucleotides outside the gene matches: 13. CDR3 length: 15 amino acids. The CDR3 protein is CSVDRRQGTSYGYTF. The CDR3 nucleotides read TGCAGCGTAGATCGCCGACAGGGGACTTCCTATGGCTACACCTTC. The full variable domain, rest sourced from reference TRBV29-1 and TRBJ1-2, is SAVISQKPSRDICQRGTSLTIQCQVDSQVTMMFWYRQQPGQSLTLIATANQGSEATYESGFVIDKFPISRPNLTFSTLTVSNMSPEDSSIYLCSVDRRQGTSYGYTFGSGTRLTVV.

This chain links TRBV25-1 with TRBJ2-7; 7 positions agree with TRBD1. The V gene end was trimmed by 5 bases and the J gene end by 7 bases; junction bases not matched to a gene: 2. The CDR3 sequence is 11 residues long. Germline V gene sequence: CDR1 MGHDK, CDR2 SYGVNS. CDR3 in DNA: TGTGCCAGCAGTCCAGGGGGAGAGCAGTACTTC. As protein: CASSPGGEQYF.

This chain links TRBV27 with TRBJ1-2; possibly TRBD1 for D (6 bases). Germline values: CDR1 MNHEY, CDR2 SMNVEV (reference sequence). The CDR3 runs 14 residues. The germline V and J ends were trimmed by 1 base and 6 bases, with 12 bases remaining between them. In DNA, the CDR3 is TGTGCCAGCAGTTTATGGGGGCGAGGGGATGGCTACACCTTC. This gives the protein CASSLWGRGDGYTF.

The V gene is TRBV2, the J gene TRBJ1-2; D may be TRBD1 (6 bases). This CDR3 is built from 13 residues. The ends were cut back, 5 bases at V and 6 bases at J, with 13 bases in the middle. CDR1 is SNHLY, CDR2 FYNNEI, per germline. DNA of the CDR3: TGTGCCAGCAGTAACCACAGGGATGATGGCTACACCTTC. Residues: CASSNHRDDGYTF.

This chain links TRBV29-1 with TRBJ2-1; 12 bases fit TRBD2. The CDR3 runs to 16 residues. In germline, CDR1 is SQVTM, CDR2 ANQGSEA. J lost 9 bases, V lost 4 bases, and 13 bases had no gene match. The DNA of the CDR3 is TGCAGCGTTGGGTTGCGACGGACTAGCGGGGTAGCTGAGCAGTTCTTC. This encodes CSVGLRRTSGVAEQFF.